A selection of T cell receptor beta chains follows, all from one sample in a study of CD8 T cells in Susac syndrome. TCRdb used MiXCR to reprocess the immunoSEQ multiplex PCR reads, holding one entry per CDR3 protein. The data hold about 240,000 distinct CDR3 sequences, with less than 96% observed a single time. The source material was CD4+ T cells from PBMCs. The receptors here all came from a human donor with Susac syndrome. CDR3s include the opening cysteine and the closing phenylalanine or tryptophan. D genes are given only for firm matches. The size entry is marked missing in some rows and otherwise reads once, few, many or a size class.

abundance	v_gene	d_gene	j_gene	CDR3aa	CDR3nt
.	TRBV4-1	TRBD2	TRBJ2-1	CASSLREWSYNEQFF	TGCGCCAGCAGCCTGCGGGAGTGGAGCTACAATGAGCAGTTCTTC
.	TRBV29-1	TRBD1	TRBJ1-2	CSVEGDSGVGGYTF	TGCAGCGTTGAAGGGGACAGCGGGGTTGGTGGCTACACCTTC
.	TRBV30	TRBD2	TRBJ2-3	CAWSVSLAGADTQYF	TGTGCCTGGAGTGTATCGCTAGCGGGAGCGGATACGCAGTATTTT
once	TRBV14	.	TRBJ2-2	CASSPPVVGELFF	TGTGCCAGCAGCCCCCCGGTAGTGGGGGAGCTGTTTTTT
.	TRBV11-2	.	TRBJ1-1	CASSFATRGNTEAFF	TGTGCCAGCAGCTTTGCTACCAGGGGGAACACTGAAGCTTTCTTT
.	TRBV9	.	TRBJ1-2	CASSVVGAGGYTF	TGTGCCAGCAGCGTGGTGGGGGCAGGCGGCTACACCTTC
.	TRBV30	.	TRBJ2-5	CACQHLDSQETQYF	TGTGCCTGCCAACATCTCGACAGTCAAGAGACCCAGTACTTC
.	TRBV3-1	.	TRBJ2-2	CASSPDYTGELFF	TGTGCCAGCAGCCCTGACTACACCGGGGAGCTGTTTTTT
.	TRBV3-1	.	TRBJ2-3	CASSEEALTQYF	TGTGCCAGCAGCGAAGAGGCACTTACGCAGTATTTT
.	TRBV29-1	.	TRBJ2-5	CSARPQETQYF	TGCAGCGCTCGCCCCCAAGAGACCCAGTACTTC
once	TRBV11-2	.	TRBJ2-1	CASSPRSEQFF	TGTGCCAGCAGCCCGAGAAGTGAGCAGTTCTTC
.	TRBV3-1	TRBD2	TRBJ2-7	CASSLSTSGYEQYF	TGTGCCAGCAGCCTTTCGACTAGCGGCTACGAGCAGTACTTC
.	TRBV20-1	TRBD2	TRBJ2-7	CSASTSGSYEQYF	TGCAGTGCTTCGACTAGCGGCTCTTACGAGCAGTACTTC
.	TRBV12-3/TRBV12-4	TRBD2	TRBJ2-2	CATRTSGRAEGGELFF	TGTGCCACCCGGACTAGCGGGAGGGCCGAGGGCGGGGAGCTGTTTTTT
.	TRBV12-3/TRBV12-4	.	TRBJ2-1	CASSPGVGNEQFF	TGTGCCAGCAGTCCAGGGGTAGGTAATGAGCAGTTCTTC
.	TRBV30	.	TRBJ2-7	CAWAPRLVTEQYF	TGTGCCTGGGCCCCCCGACTAGTCACCGAGCAGTACTTC
.	TRBV7-6	.	TRBJ1-2	CASEVRGLYGYTF	TGTGCCAGCGAGGTTCGGGGGCTCTATGGCTACACCTTC
.	TRBV20-1	.	TRBJ1-1	CSARVGGLTEAFF	TGCAGTGCTAGAGTTGGGGGGCTCACTGAAGCTTTCTTT
.	TRBV28	.	TRBJ2-7	CASRDSVWEQYF	TGTGCCAGCAGAGATAGCGTCTGGGAGCAGTACTTC
.	TRBV12-3/TRBV12-4	.	TRBJ1-4	CASSLRKNEKLFF	TGTGCCAGCAGTTTAAGGAAGAATGAAAAACTGTTTTTT
once	TRBV9	TRBD2	TRBJ2-5	CASSPRLLAGGQETQYF	TGTGCCAGCAGCCCGCGACTCTTAGCGGGAGGGCAAGAGACCCAGTACTTC
.	TRBV28	.	TRBJ1-1	CASSERRELTEAFF	TGTGCCAGCAGTGAAAGGAGGGAGCTCACTGAAGCTTTCTTT
.	TRBV11-2	.	TRBJ1-2	CASSFAGEYGYTF	TGTGCCAGCAGCTTTGCGGGGGAATATGGCTACACCTTC
.	TRBV28	.	TRBJ2-3	CATRGLADTQYF	TGTGCCACGAGGGGGTTGGCAGATACGCAGTATTTT
.	TRBV7-9	.	TRBJ2-3	CASSPRMGGRTDTQYF	TGTGCCAGCAGCCCTAGAATGGGGGGCCGCACAGATACGCAGTATTTT
.	TRBV29-1	.	TRBJ2-7	CSVVHAMSGSYEQYF	TGCAGCGTTGTACACGCTATGAGCGGCTCCTACGAGCAGTACTTC
.	TRBV30	TRBD2	TRBJ2-4	CAWSVRLAGRTDIQYF	TGTGCCTGGAGTGTACGACTAGCGGGGAGAACGGACATTCAGTACTTC
.	TRBV3-1	.	TRBJ2-7	CASSQGGTWYEQYF	TGTGCCAGCAGCCAAGGGGGAACTTGGTACGAGCAGTACTTC